This T cell receptor (beta chain) was sequenced during a study of breast tumors, draining lymph nodes, adjacent tissues. This clonotype came up many times. Its specificity is not known. Findings and limits, study-wide: Tumor repertoires ranked between lymph nodes and nontumor tissue in diversity, with V and J gene preferences. Most tumor T cells seemingly derive from lymph node, then expand in tumor.

TCRdb reprocessed the multiplex PCR reads with MiXCR, giving one entry per CDR3 protein. This sample has 100,000 to 150,000 distinct CDR3 sequences; around 20% occur once, and the top ten carry about 2.6%. Axillary draining lymph nodes of breast cancer patients supplied the node samples. The length of the CDR3 is 16 residues. V lost 3 bases and J lost 5; bases outside the gene matches: 15. Germline CDR1 reads DFQATT; CDR2 reads SNEGSKA (reference sequence). The specimen was axillary lymph node tissue. The chain recombines TRBV20-1 with TRBJ2-7, with 8 bases aligning to TRBD2. The receptor comes from a female donor with breast cancer. Some clones in this sample may be carry-over from other donors' samples. CDR3 loop: CSASKGGSGRSHEQYF. CDR3 DNA sequence: TGCAGTGCTAGCAAGGGAGGAAGCGGGAGAAGCCACGAGCAGTACTTC.